This is a list of T cell receptor beta chains from one sample in a study of early T cells in non-severe SARS-CoV-2 infection. A single record per CDR3 protein comes from TCRdb applying MiXCR to the 5' RACE reads. The sample consists of approximately 90,000 distinct CDR3 sequences, approximately 16% of them appearing once. Material: whole blood, obtained at baseline. The receptors were sampled from an adult who was a healthcare worker with PCR-confirmed SARS-CoV-2 infection or an uninfected control (not recorded which). CDR3s include the opening cysteine and the closing phenylalanine or tryptophan. The D gene is left open where the match is weak. Where a row states a size, it is once, few, many or the class of an expanded clone; other rows omit it.

clone size,J gene,V gene,D gene,CDR3 DNA,CDR3 protein
NA,TRBJ2-7,TRBV6-6,NA,TGTGCCAGCAGTGCTCCGGCCGAGCAGTACTTC,CASSAPAEQYF
many,TRBJ2-5,TRBV10-3,NA,TGTGCCATCAGTGCGTGGGAACAAGAGACCCAGTACTTC,CAISAWEQETQYF
few,TRBJ2-3,TRBV20-1,TRBD2,TGCAGTGTTTGGACTAGCGAAAAGAACACAGATACGCAGTATTTT,CSVWTSEKNTDTQYF
few,TRBJ1-2,TRBV5-6,NA,TGTGCCAGCAGCCCTAATTTGGTTAACTATGGCTACACCTTC,CASSPNLVNYGYTF
few,TRBJ1-1,TRBV7-2,NA,TGTGCCAGCAGCCTCTCGAGGGACACTGAAGCTTTCTTT,CASSLSRDTEAFF
few,TRBJ2-5,TRBV7-9,NA,TGTGCCAGCAGCCCGTCGAGGGTAGGCCAAGAGACCCAGTACTTC,CASSPSRVGQETQYF
many,TRBJ2-7,TRBV7-6,TRBD1,TGTGCCAGCAGCTTAGAGGGGACAGGCCTTACCTACGAGCAGTACTTC,CASSLEGTGLTYEQYF
few,TRBJ2-7,TRBV6-2/TRBV6-3,TRBD1,TGTGCCAGCAGGCAGGGACAGAGGCCCGAGCAGTACTTC,CASRQGQRPEQYF
many,TRBJ2-3,TRBV6-5,NA,TGTGCCAGCAGTTCGACGGAGATCACAGATACGCAGTATTTT,CASSSTEITDTQYF
few,TRBJ2-2,TRBV28,TRBD2,TGTGCCAGCAGGACCGGGACTAGCAGCACCGGGGAGCTGTTTTTT,CASRTGTSSTGELFF
NA,TRBJ2-5,TRBV7-9,NA,TGTGCCAGCAGCTTATATCTGGAGACCCAGTACTTC,CASSLYLETQYF
NA,TRBJ2-4,TRBV5-1,TRBD1,TGCGCCAGCAGCTTGCAGGGGGACGGTAACATTCAGTACTTC,CASSLQGDGNIQYF
NA,TRBJ1-2,TRBV10-2,NA,TGCGCCAGCAGCCCAGTGGACCTGGTGGCCTATGGCTACACCTTC,CASSPVDLVAYGYTF
NA,TRBJ2-2,TRBV19,NA,TGTGCCAGTAGTTCCACGCCCAGAAACACCGGGGAGCTGTTTTTT,CASSSTPRNTGELFF
few,TRBJ1-2,TRBV20-1,NA,TGCAGTGCTAGAGCCCCGGGGTTTAGCAACTATGGCTACACCTTC,CSARAPGFSNYGYTF
NA,TRBJ2-1,TRBV6-5,NA,TGTGCCAGCAGCATACGGGACCCGTCCTACAATGAGCAGTTCTTC,CASSIRDPSYNEQFF
many,TRBJ2-7,TRBV2,NA,TGTGCCAGCAGTTTCAGTACCGAGCAGTACTTC,CASSFSTEQYF
NA,TRBJ2-5,TRBV27,TRBD2,TGTGCCATCGATCCCTCCCTACCCAAAACCGGGACTAGGACCCAGTACTTC,CAIDPSLPKTGTRTQYF
NA,TRBJ2-3,TRBV5-1,TRBD1,TGCGCCAGCAGGACAGGGGGCAGTAGCGCGACCACAGATACGCAGTATTTT,CASRTGGSSATTDTQYF
few,TRBJ2-1,TRBV5-1,TRBD2,TGCGCCAGCAGCTTGTTCGAAGGACTAGCAGCCAATGAGCAGTTCTTC,CASSLFEGLAANEQFF
NA,TRBJ2-3,TRBV7-2,NA,TGTGCCAGCAGCATATCCATCTCGGGTACGCAGTATTTT,CASSISISGTQYF
few,TRBJ2-4,TRBV4-1,NA,TGCGCCAGCAGCCAAGAAGCGTTAGCCAAAAACATTCAGTACTTC,CASSQEALAKNIQYF
NA,TRBJ2-7,TRBV19,NA,TGTGCCAGTAGTGCAAAAGGCCAGAGCTACGAGCAGTACTTC,CASSAKGQSYEQYF
many,TRBJ2-4,TRBV28,NA,TGTGCCAGCCCGGACGGACTAGCCAAAAACATTCAGTACTTC,CASPDGLAKNIQYF
few,TRBJ2-1,TRBV12-3/TRBV12-4,TRBD2,TGTGCCAGCAGCCCGGGGGTGACTAGCGCTTACAATGAGCAGTTCTTC,CASSPGVTSAYNEQFF
NA,TRBJ2-7,TRBV7-8,NA,TGTGCCAGCAGCTTGCGGGGCGAGGGTTCCTACGAGCAGTACTTC,CASSLRGEGSYEQYF
few,TRBJ1-5,TRBV6-5,NA,TGTGCCAGCACCTCGGAGGTCGGTCAGCCCCAGCATTTT,CASTSEVGQPQHF
many,TRBJ1-2,TRBV4-1,NA,TGCGCCAGCAGCCAGGGCGGACGGGCTTCCACCTTC,CASSQGGRASTF
NA,TRBJ2-7,TRBV7-2,TRBD2,TGTGCCAGCAGCTTAGACAGCGGGAGGCACTACGAGCAGTACTTC,CASSLDSGRHYEQYF
NA,TRBJ2-5,TRBV28,TRBD2,TGTGCCAGCAGTCCCCCAGGCGGGAGCCGAGAGACCCAGTACTTC,CASSPPGGSRETQYF